Listed below are T cell receptor beta chains from one sample, sequenced in a study of TIL therapy for anti-PD-1-resistant metastatic lung cancer. Profiling relied on immunoSEQ multiplex PCR, and the TCRdb table lists in-frame clones only, not all of them. The sample holds about 19,000 clones; around 79% are singletons and the top ten take 7.4%. The starting material was blood, obtained at baseline. Every receptor here comes from a person between 25 and 80 years old with non-small cell lung cancer. The CDR3 runs from the conserved cysteine through the conserved F or W. A D gene is named only where the DNA matches it firmly. Clone size is given for some rows only: seen once, a few or many times, or a class if the clone is expanded.

once TRBJ2-4 19 TRBD2 TRBV15 CATSRDLAVNPLAKNIQYF TGTGCCACCAGCAGAGACCTAGCGGTAAACCCTCTAGCCAAAAACATTCAGTACTTC
NA TRBJ2-6 15 TRBD1 TRBV6-5 CASSKQGAGANVLTF TGTGCCAGCAGTAAACAGGGGGCTGGGGCCAACGTCCTGACTTTC
once TRBJ2-5 15 TRBD1 TRBV4-3 CASSLEDRGRETQYF TGCGCCAGCAGCCTCGAGGACAGGGGGCGAGAGACCCAGTACTTC
NA TRBJ2-7 16 TRBD1 TRBV29-1 CSVEVRTGWTSYEQYF TGCAGCGTTGAGGTGCGGACAGGGTGGACCTCCTACGAGCAGTACTTC
NA TRBJ1-3 11 NA TRBV20-1 CSAQAGNTIYF TGCAGTGCCCAAGCCGGGAACACCATATATTTT
NA TRBJ1-2 12 NA TRBV25-1 CASSTLNYGYTF TGTGCCAGCAGTACCCTGAACTATGGCTACACCTTC
NA TRBJ2-6 15 NA TRBV28 CASSFGGPGANVLTF TGTGCCAGCAGTTTCGGGGGCCCCGGGGCCAACGTCCTGACTTTC
NA TRBJ2-2 16 TRBD1 TRBV18 CASSPRATGATGELFF TGTGCCAGCTCACCACGGGCGACAGGGGCCACCGGGGAGCTGTTTTTT
few TRBJ1-1 16 NA TRBV28 CASSLPPPGEGTEAFF TGTGCCAGCAGTTTACCCCCCCCAGGGGAGGGGACTGAAGCTTTCTTT
NA TRBJ2-1 16 TRBD2 TRBV5-1 CASSLVSGSSYNEQFF TGCGCCAGCAGCTTGGTTAGCGGGAGTTCCTACAATGAGCAGTTCTTC
NA TRBJ2-2 18 TRBD2 TRBV19 CASSTSGLAGGYTGELFF TGTGCCAGTAGTACGTCTGGACTAGCGGGAGGGTACACCGGGGAGCTGTTTTTT
NA TRBJ2-7 17 TRBD1 TRBV28 CASSPSAIGQGAYEQYF TGTGCCAGCAGTCCCTCGGCAATCGGACAGGGGGCCTACGAGCAGTACTTC
NA TRBJ2-7 14 TRBD1 TRBV7-2 CASSFAGGIYEQYF TGTGCCAGCAGCTTTGCAGGGGGCATATACGAGCAGTACTTC
NA TRBJ1-4 14 TRBD1 TRBV3-1/TRBV3-2 CASSRWTGEEKLFF TGTGCCAGCAGCCGATGGACAGGGGAGGAAAAACTGTTTTTT
NA TRBJ2-7 15 TRBD2 TRBV9 CASSVAGLASREQYF TGTGCCAGCAGCGTAGCGGGACTAGCCTCCCGCGAGCAGTACTTC
NA TRBJ1-5 16 NA TRBV28 CASSSQTPHSDQPQHF TGTGCCAGCAGTTCTCAGACCCCTCACTCAGATCAGCCCCAGCATTTT
NA TRBJ2-3 20 TRBD2 TRBV19 CASRPTGTSGRHPSTDTQYF TGTGCCAGTAGACCTACCGGGACTAGCGGGAGGCATCCTAGCACAGATACGCAGTATTTT
NA TRBJ2-7 15 TRBD2 TRBV4-2 CASSLISGRIDEQYF TGTGCCAGCAGCCTCATAAGCGGGAGGATCGACGAGCAGTACTTC
NA TRBJ2-3 15 TRBD2 TRBV2 CASRVAGGLLDTQYF TGTGCCAGCCGCGTAGCGGGAGGTTTACTAGATACGCAGTATTTT
NA TRBJ1-1 13 NA TRBV7-9 CASSSTWALEAFF TGTGCCAGCAGCTCCACGTGGGCCCTCGAAGCTTTCTTT
NA TRBJ1-2 14 NA TRBV6-4 CASSDSPGSIGYTF TGTGCCAGCAGTGACTCCCCCGGGAGCATCGGCTACACCTTC
NA TRBJ1-2 14 TRBD1 TRBV30 CAWSAGTGVFDYTF TGTGCCTGGAGTGCCGGGACAGGGGTTTTTGACTACACCTTC
few TRBJ2-1 16 TRBD1 TRBV7-9 CASSRRGTGGLNEQFF TGTGCCAGCAGCCGGCGAGGGACAGGGGGCTTGAATGAGCAGTTCTTC
NA TRBJ1-1 14 NA TRBV7-6 CASSPFSQGTEAFF TGTGCCAGCAGCCCCTTCAGCCAGGGCACTGAAGCTTTCTTT
NA TRBJ2-2 18 TRBD1 TRBV5-1 CASSRGTGGIRNTGELFF TGCGCCAGCAGCCGAGGGACAGGGGGGATACGGAACACCGGGGAGCTGTTTTTT
NA TRBJ2-2 15 NA TRBV3-1/TRBV3-2 CASSQEGRGTGELFF TGTGCCAGCAGCCAGGAGGGCAGGGGCACCGGGGAGCTGTTTTTT
NA TRBJ2-1 17 NA TRBV18 CASSPPQIGRAYNEQFF TGTGCCAGCTCACCACCGCAGATCGGGAGAGCCTACAATGAGCAGTTCTTC
NA TRBJ2-1 15 NA TRBV6-5 CASTQSWGSYNEQFF TGTGCCAGCACCCAATCCTGGGGGTCCTACAATGAGCAGTTCTTC
NA TRBJ1-3 13 NA TRBV19 CASTSGSGNTIYF TGTGCCAGTACCTCGGGCTCTGGAAACACCATATATTTT